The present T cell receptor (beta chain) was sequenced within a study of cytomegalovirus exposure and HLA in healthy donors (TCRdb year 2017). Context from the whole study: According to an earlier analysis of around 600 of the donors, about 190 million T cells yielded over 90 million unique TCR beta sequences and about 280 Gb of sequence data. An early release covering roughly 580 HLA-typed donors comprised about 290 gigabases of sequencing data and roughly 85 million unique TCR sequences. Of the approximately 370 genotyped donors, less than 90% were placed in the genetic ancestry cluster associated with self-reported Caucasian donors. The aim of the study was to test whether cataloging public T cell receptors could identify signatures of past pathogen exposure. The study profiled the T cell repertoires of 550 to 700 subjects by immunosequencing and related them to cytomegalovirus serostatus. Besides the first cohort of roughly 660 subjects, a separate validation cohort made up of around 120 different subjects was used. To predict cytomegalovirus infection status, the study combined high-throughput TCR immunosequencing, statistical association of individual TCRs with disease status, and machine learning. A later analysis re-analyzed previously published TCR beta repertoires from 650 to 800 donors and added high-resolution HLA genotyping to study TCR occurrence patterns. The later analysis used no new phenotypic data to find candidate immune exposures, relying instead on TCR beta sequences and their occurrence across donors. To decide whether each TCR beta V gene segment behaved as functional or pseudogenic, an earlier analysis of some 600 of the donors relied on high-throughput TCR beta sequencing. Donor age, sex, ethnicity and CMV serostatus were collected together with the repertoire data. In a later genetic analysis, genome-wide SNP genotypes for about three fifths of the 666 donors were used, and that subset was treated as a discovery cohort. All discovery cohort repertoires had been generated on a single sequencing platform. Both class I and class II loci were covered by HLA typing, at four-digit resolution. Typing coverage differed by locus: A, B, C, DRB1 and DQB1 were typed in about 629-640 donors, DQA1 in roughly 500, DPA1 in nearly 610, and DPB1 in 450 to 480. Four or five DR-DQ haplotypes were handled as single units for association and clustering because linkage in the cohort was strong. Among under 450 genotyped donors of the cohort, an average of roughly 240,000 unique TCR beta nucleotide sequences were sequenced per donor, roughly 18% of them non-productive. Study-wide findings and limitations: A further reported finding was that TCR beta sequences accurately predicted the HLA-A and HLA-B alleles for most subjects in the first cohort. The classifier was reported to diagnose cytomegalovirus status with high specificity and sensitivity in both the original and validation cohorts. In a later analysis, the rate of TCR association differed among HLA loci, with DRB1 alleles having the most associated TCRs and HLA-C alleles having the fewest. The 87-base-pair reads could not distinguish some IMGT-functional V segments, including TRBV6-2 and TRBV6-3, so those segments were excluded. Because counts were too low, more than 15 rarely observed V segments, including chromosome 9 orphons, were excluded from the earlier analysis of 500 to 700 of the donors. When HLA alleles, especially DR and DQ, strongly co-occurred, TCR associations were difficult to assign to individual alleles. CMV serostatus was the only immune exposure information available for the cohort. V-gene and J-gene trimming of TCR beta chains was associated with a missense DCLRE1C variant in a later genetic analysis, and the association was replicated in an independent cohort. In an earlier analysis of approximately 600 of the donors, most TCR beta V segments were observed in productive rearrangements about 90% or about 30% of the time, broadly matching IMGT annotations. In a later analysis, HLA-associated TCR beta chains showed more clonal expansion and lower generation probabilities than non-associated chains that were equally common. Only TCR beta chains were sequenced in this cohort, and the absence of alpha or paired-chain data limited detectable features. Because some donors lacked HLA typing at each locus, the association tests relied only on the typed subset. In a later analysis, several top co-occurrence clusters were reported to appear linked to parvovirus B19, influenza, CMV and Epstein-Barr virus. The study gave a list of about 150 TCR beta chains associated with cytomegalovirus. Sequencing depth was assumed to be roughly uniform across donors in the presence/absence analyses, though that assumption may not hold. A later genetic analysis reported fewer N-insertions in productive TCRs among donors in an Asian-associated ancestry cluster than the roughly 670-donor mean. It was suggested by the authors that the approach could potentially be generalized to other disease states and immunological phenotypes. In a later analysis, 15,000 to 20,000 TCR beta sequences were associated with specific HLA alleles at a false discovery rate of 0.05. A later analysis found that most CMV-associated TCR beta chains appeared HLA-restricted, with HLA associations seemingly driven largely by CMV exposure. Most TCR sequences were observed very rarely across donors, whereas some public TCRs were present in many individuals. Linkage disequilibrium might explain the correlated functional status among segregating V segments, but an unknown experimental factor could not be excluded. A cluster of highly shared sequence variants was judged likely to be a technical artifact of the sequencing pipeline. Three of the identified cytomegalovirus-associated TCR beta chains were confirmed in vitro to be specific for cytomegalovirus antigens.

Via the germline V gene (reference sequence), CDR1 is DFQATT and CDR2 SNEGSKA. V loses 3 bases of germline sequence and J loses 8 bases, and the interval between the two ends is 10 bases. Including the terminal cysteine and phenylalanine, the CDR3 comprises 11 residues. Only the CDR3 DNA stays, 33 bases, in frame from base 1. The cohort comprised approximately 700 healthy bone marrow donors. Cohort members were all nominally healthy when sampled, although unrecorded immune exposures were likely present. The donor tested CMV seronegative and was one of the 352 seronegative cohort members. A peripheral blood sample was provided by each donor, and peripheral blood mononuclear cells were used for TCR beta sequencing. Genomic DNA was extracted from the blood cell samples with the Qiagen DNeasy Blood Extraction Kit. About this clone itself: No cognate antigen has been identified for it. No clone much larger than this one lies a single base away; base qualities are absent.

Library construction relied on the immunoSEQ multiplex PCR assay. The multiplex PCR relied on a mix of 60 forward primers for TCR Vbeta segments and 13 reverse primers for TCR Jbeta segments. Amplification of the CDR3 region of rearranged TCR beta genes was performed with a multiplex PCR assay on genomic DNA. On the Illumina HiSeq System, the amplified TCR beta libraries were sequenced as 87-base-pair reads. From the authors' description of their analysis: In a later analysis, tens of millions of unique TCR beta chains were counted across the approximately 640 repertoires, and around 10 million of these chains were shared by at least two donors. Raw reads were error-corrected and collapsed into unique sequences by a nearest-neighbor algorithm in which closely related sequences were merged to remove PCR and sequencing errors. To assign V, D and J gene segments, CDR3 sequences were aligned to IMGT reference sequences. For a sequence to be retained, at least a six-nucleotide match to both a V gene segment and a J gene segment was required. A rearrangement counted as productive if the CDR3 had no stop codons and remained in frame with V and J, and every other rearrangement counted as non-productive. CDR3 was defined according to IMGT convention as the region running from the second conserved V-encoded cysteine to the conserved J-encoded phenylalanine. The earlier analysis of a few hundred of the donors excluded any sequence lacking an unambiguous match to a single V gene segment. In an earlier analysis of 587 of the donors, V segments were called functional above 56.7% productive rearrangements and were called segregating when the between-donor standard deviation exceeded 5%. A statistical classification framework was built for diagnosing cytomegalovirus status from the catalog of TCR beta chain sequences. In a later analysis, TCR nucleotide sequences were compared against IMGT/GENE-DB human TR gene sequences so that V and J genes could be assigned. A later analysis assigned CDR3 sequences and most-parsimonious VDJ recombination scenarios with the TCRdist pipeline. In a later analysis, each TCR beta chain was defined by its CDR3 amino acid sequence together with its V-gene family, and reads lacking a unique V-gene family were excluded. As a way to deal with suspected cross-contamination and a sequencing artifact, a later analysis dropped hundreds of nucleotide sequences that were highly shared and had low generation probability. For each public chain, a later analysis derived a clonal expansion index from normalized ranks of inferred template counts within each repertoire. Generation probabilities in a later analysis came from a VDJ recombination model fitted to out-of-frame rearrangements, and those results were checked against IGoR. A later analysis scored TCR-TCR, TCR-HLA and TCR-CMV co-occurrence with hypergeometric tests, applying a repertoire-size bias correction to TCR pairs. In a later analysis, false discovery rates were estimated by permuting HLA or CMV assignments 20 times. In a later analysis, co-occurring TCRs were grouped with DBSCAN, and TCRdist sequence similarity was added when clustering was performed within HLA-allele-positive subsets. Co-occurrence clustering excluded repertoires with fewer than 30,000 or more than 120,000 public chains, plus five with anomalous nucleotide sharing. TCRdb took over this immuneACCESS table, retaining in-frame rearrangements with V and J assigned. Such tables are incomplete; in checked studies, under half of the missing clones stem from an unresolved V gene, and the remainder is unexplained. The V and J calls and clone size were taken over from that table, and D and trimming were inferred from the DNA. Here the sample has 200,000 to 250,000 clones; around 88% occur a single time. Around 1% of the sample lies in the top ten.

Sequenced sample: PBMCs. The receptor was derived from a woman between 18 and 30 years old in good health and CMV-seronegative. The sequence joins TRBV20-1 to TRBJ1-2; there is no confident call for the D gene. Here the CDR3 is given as CSASHRSGYTF. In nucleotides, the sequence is TGCAGTGCTAGTCATCGGAGCGGCTACACCTTC.